The rows below give T cell receptor beta chains drawn from one sample of a study of T cell responses to AZD1222 COVID-19 vaccine. Repertoires were generated with immunoSEQ multiplex PCR, while TCRdb's copy carries only in-frame clones and drops some. In the table there are about 110,000 clones, around 84% of which are singletons. This specimen was peripheral blood, taken on day 0 of AZD1222 vaccination. These receptors originate from an adult in good health. Both conserved end residues are part of each CDR3. The D gene is left open where the match is weak. Expanded clones get a size class; other rows say once, few or many, or leave the size out.

16	-	TRBJ1-1	TRBV7-9	TRBD1	TGTGCCAGCAGCTGGCGGCCGGGACAGACGAACACTGAAGCTTTCTTT	CASSWRPGQTNTEAFF
15	-	TRBJ2-4	TRBV9	-	TGTGCCAGCAGCGTAGACTCTAGCGCCAAAAACATTCAGTACTTC	CASSVDSSAKNIQYF
14	-	TRBJ2-1	TRBV18	-	TGTGCCAGCTCACCGAATTTCGGGGACAATGAGCAGTTCTTC	CASSPNFGDNEQFF
15	-	TRBJ2-3	TRBV5-1	TRBD2	TGCGCCGCTCGGTCGGGGGGGCAATCAACAGATACGCAGTATTTT	CAARSGGQSTDTQYF
17	-	TRBJ1-5	TRBV21-1	-	TGTGCCAGCAGCAAAATGGCGGTACAGAATAGCAATCAGCCCCAGCATTTT	CASSKMAVQNSNQPQHF
14	-	TRBJ2-7	TRBV5-4	TRBD2	TGTGCCAGCAGCCTCAACGCGGGGGGAAGGGAGCAGTACTTC	CASSLNAGGREQYF
16	-	TRBJ1-6	TRBV5-1	TRBD1	TGCGCCAGCAGCCCCCGGACAGGGGGCTGGCGGTCACCCCTCCACTTT	CASSPRTGGWRSPLHF
14	few	TRBJ2-1	TRBV4-1	-	TGCGCCAGCAGCCAATATCACTCCTACAATGAGCAGTTCTTC	CASSQYHSYNEQFF
14	-	TRBJ2-5	TRBV11-2	-	TGTGCCAGCAGCGTAACAGGGTTTTTGGAGACCCAGTACTTC	CASSVTGFLETQYF
16	-	TRBJ1-1	TRBV3-1/TRBV3-2	-	TGTGCCAGCACCTCGGGACTCAGGTTGATGAACACTGAAGCTTTCTTT	CASTSGLRLMNTEAFF
15	-	TRBJ2-7	TRBV18	-	TGTGCCAGCTCACCGTCGGAGGGCAGTGCCTACGAGCAGTACTTC	CASSPSEGSAYEQYF
16	-	TRBJ1-5	TRBV5-1	-	TGCGCCAGCAGCTTGGACGGGTCAGTAAGCAATCAGCCCCAGCATTTT	CASSLDGSVSNQPQHF
15	-	TRBJ2-5	TRBV11-2	TRBD2	TGTGCCAGCAGCTTAGAGGGGGGGATACAAGAGACCCAGTACTTC	CASSLEGGIQETQYF
14	-	TRBJ1-4	TRBV5-1	TRBD1	TGCGCCAGCAGCTTGGGGGGACAGGCTGAAAAACTGTTTTTT	CASSLGGQAEKLFF
12	-	TRBJ1-1	TRBV30	-	TGTGCCTGGAAGGGCTTGAACACTGAAGCTTTCTTT	CAWKGLNTEAFF
12	-	TRBJ2-7	TRBV12-3/TRBV12-4	-	TGTGCCAGCAGTCCTCCCTCCTACGAGCAGTACTTC	CASSPPSYEQYF
12	-	TRBJ1-1	TRBV30	-	TGTGCCTGCTCCCGGAAGGGTTCTGAAGCTTTCTTT	CACSRKGSEAFF
16	-	TRBJ2-1	TRBV28	TRBD2	TGTGCCAGCAGCCGCTCGGGGGGGTGGTCCTACAATGAGCAGTTCTTC	CASSRSGGWSYNEQFF
13	-	TRBJ2-6	TRBV11-2	-	TGTGCCAGCAGCCCCCACAGGGCCAACGTCCTGACTTTC	CASSPHRANVLTF
11	few	TRBJ1-6	TRBV28	-	TGTGCCAGCAGTCGCCCTTCACCCCTCCACTTT	CASSRPSPLHF
14	-	TRBJ2-2	TRBV11-3	TRBD1	TGTGCCAGCAGCCGACAGGGTAATTCCGGGGAGCTGTTTTTT	CASSRQGNSGELFF
15	-	TRBJ1-6	TRBV6-5	-	TGTGCCAGCAGTTGGCAGGGGCGAGAAGATTCACCCCTCCACTTT	CASSWQGREDSPLHF
13	-	TRBJ1-1	TRBV7-3	-	TGTGCCAGCAGCTCCGGGCCGAACACTGAAGCTTTCTTT	CASSSGPNTEAFF
15	-	TRBJ2-3	TRBV7-2	-	TGTGCCAGCAGCTCACGGGCGGGCAGCACAGATACGCAGTATTTT	CASSSRAGSTDTQYF
13	-	TRBJ1-1	TRBV11-2	-	TGTGCCAGCAGCTTTAACGAGAACACTGAAGCTTTCTTT	CASSFNENTEAFF
14	-	TRBJ1-6	TRBV2	TRBD1	TGTGCCAGCACCTGGGGACAGGGCGGTTCACCCCTCCACTTT	CASTWGQGGSPLHF
14	-	TRBJ1-3	TRBV29-1	-	TGCAGCGTTGCCGGGACGGCCGAGGGAAACACCATATATTTT	CSVAGTAEGNTIYF
13	-	TRBJ1-1	TRBV4-1	-	TGCGCCAGCAGTTTTACAGGGACCACTGAAGCTTTCTTT	CASSFTGTTEAFF
14	few	TRBJ2-3	TRBV11-2	-	TGTGCCAGCAGCTCAGGACGGTCTATGGATACGCAGTATTTT	CASSSGRSMDTQYF
15	-	TRBJ1-3	TRBV6-5	TRBD1	TGTGCCAGCAGTTATGGGACAGGCTCTGGAAACACCATATATTTT	CASSYGTGSGNTIYF
13	-	TRBJ1-1	TRBV5-1	-	TGCGCCAGCAGCTTGGCGGGGAGCACTGAAGCTTTCTTT	CASSLAGSTEAFF
14	-	TRBJ1-4	TRBV5-1	-	TGCGCCAGCAGCGTCGAGTTAGCTAATGAAAAACTGTTTTTT	CASSVELANEKLFF
16	-	TRBJ2-1	TRBV4-2	TRBD2	TGTGCCAGCAGCCGTTTGCTAGCGGGGGACTACAATGAGCAGTTCTTC	CASSRLLAGDYNEQFF
14	-	TRBJ2-3	TRBV30	TRBD2	TGTGCCTGGAGCGCCGGGGGGGGCACAGATACGCAGTATTTT	CAWSAGGGTDTQYF
16	-	TRBJ2-7	TRBV28	-	TGTGCCAGCAGAGTTGCGTCCATTGGGGGCCCTTACGAGCAGTACTTC	CASRVASIGGPYEQYF
12	-	TRBJ1-1	TRBV6-5	-	TGTGCCAGCAGTTACGCGGGGGCGCAGGCTTTCTTT	CASSYAGAQAFF
15	few	TRBJ1-2	TRBV19	TRBD1	TGTGCCAGTAGTGCCTCCGAGACAGGGGGCCGGGGCTACACCTTC	CASSASETGGRGYTF
14	-	TRBJ1-2	TRBV20-1	-	TGCAGTGCTAGTGTCGGGATCCCAAACTATGGCTACACCTTC	CSASVGIPNYGYTF